The next 10 T cell receptor beta chains were all read from a single sample in a study of blood T cell repertoires in COVID-19. Using immunoSEQ multiplex PCR, the repertoire was profiled, and TCRdb retains in-frame clones only, with some absent. The profile shows around 68,000 clones, approximately 91% of them singletons. Source material: peripheral blood. The receptor source for this set is a human donor in a cohort sampled during active COVID-19.

The chain couples TRBV29-1 to TRBJ2-5; D perhaps matches TRBD1 (6 bases). CDR3 length: 14 residues. Germline V gene lookup returns CDR1 SQVTM and CDR2 ANQGSEA. Trimming shortened V by 7 bases and J by 2 bases, and 17 bases separated the two germline ends. The CDR3 DNA is TGCAGCGGTGGGGGCCTTAGGGGGCAAGAGACCCAGTACTTC. Protein product: CSGGGLRGQETQYF.

V and J are TRBV14 and TRBJ1-6, with D unclear. CDR3 size: 16 residues. CDR1 is SGHDN and CDR2 is FVKESK in the germline V gene. Trimming stripped 3 bases from V and 4 bases from J, with 13 bases between. The CDR3 reads CASSHGSSRYNSPLHF. CDR3 sequence (DNA): TGTGCCAGCAGCCACGGGTCATCCCGATATAATTCACCCCTCCACTTT.

The CDR3, as DNA: TGTGCCAGCAGCCCCCGCCGCGGGACTAGCGGGAGGGGGGCAGATACGCAGTATTTT. Protein product: CASSPRRGTSGRGADTQYF. The genes are TRBV3-1 (or the pseudogene TRBV3-2) and TRBJ2-3, with 16 positions matching TRBD2. J was trimmed by 4 bases and V by 4 bases; bases with no gene match: 11. The CDR3 is made up of 19 amino acids. Per germline, CDR1 LGHDT and CDR2 YNNKEL (reference sequence).

The V and J genes are TRBV24-1 and TRBJ2-7; TRBD2 matches at 8 bases. The CDR3 loop spans 16 amino acids. With V trimmed by 2 bases and J by 4 bases, 9 bases remained unmatched. The germline V gene has CDR1 KGHDR and CDR2 SFDVKD. The CDR3 DNA reads as TGTGCCACCAGTGATTCGGGCGGGAGGCCCATTTACGAGCAGTACTTC. It translates to CATSDSGGRPIYEQYF.

V usage is TRBV4-2 and J usage is TRBJ2-3; 10 bases map to TRBD2. The CDR3 runs to 18 residues. From germline, CDR1 is LGHNA and CDR2 YNFKEQ. J lost 2 bases, V lost 1 base, and 9 bases had no gene match. CDR3 protein: CASSQVHVAGGTTDTQYF. In DNA, the CDR3 is TGTGCCAGCAGCCAAGTACATGTAGCGGGAGGAACCACAGATACGCAGTATTTT.

This chain joins TRBV5-1 and TRBJ2-4; D possibly corresponds to TRBD2 (5 bases). V lost 1 base and J 6 bases, leaving 8 bases between the germline ends. In germline, CDR1 is SGHRS, CDR2 YFSETQ. This CDR3 comprises 13 residues. CDR3 nucleotide sequence: TGCGCCAGCAGCTTGATAGGGAGAAACATTCAGTACTTC. Protein sequence: CASSLIGRNIQYF.

The J gene is TRBJ1-6, the V gene TRBV10-2, with TRBD1 as a possible D gene (5 bases). V was trimmed by 3 bases and J by 7 bases, leaving 13 bases between them. Germline CDR1 reads WSHSY; CDR2 reads SAAADI. The CDR3 runs 15 residues. The CDR3 sequence: CASSDIGGANSPLHF. The DNA for the CDR3 is TGCGCCAGCAGTGATATAGGAGGGGCCAATTCACCCCTCCACTTT.

CDR3 DNA: TGCGCCAGCAGTGAGAGGGCTAGCGAGTACAATGAGCAGTTCTTC. Its protein product is CASSERASEYNEQFF. This chain links TRBV10-1 with TRBJ2-1; perhaps TRBD2 as D (6 bases). V lost 2 bases and J lost 4, with 12 bases in between. This CDR3 is 15 amino acids long. Looked up from germline, CDR1 is WNHNN and CDR2 is SYGVQD (reference sequence).

This clone has only a few counts. This chain connects TRBV4-3 to TRBJ1-3; D not resolved. V shed 0 bases and J shed 5 bases, with 17 bases lying between them. CDR1 is LGHNA and CDR2 is YSLEER in the germline V gene. The CDR3 consists of 17 residues. The CDR3 DNA follows: TGCGCCAGCAGCCAAGATGTCCCCGGACTGCTCCGAAACACCATATATTTT. This encodes CASSQDVPGLLRNTIYF.

The chain carries TRBV7-2 and TRBJ1-2; possibly TRBD1 for D (6 bases). Trimming took 5 bases from V and 4 from J, leaving 14 bases between them. The germline V gene has CDR1 SGHTA and CDR2 FQGNSA. The CDR3 is made up of 14 amino acids. CDR3 nucleotides: TGTGCCAGCAGCGATGACGGACAGTCCTATGGCTACACCTTC. It specifies CASSDDGQSYGYTF.